This T cell receptor (beta chain) was found in a study of human T cells and chemical hapten exposure. TCRdb re-derived calls from the RACE reads in MiXCR, one entry per CDR3 protein. The sample carries about 42,000 distinct CDR3 sequences, roughly a tenth recorded once. CDR1 is SGHTA, CDR2 FQGNSA, per germline. The CDR3 consists of 16 residues. V shed 5 bases, J shed 5 bases, and the junction held 13 bases outside the gene matches. This clonotype was counted only a few times. Time point indicated: patch test 2, 6 weeks after DPC sensitization. Treatment here: therapeutic diphenylcyclopropenone sensitization with weekly scalp DPC. It was unfractionated whole blood from which total RNA was extracted.

This chain joins TRBV7-2 and TRBJ2-7, with 9 positions matching TRBD1. Material: whole blood, obtained in connection with sensitization to the hapten diphenylcyclopropenone (DPC). The receptor's source is a woman under 40 with alopecia areata. Some clones in this sample may be carry-over from other donors' samples. The CDR3 DNA follows: TGTGCCAGCAGCCATCCCCGCGGGACAGGGACCCACGAGCAGTACTTC. It encodes CASSHPRGTGTHEQYF.